The clone carrying this T cell receptor beta chain was seen a few times. What it recognizes is unknown. The data belong to a study of human T cells and chemical hapten exposure. Sample time point: healthy volunteer bleed at 2 weeks. Unfractionated whole blood was the source of the extracted total RNA. It was the library that attached unique molecular identifiers to individual cDNA molecules. Source study methods: The number of TCRs in each sample had a median of approximately 99,000 and spanned roughly 23,224 to 750,000. MiXCR was run by TCRdb on the RACE reads, yielding one entry per CDR3 protein. What appears here as the V and J calls and clone size reflects TCRdb's work, not the paper's. The sample shows 80,000 to 100,000 distinct CDR3 sequences, about 8.7% of them seen only once. Whole-study findings and limits: Sensitizing to DPC left TCRs with a frequency above 1 in 1000 unaltered.

This receptor was identified in a female donor in good health. Some clones in this sample may be carry-over from other donors' samples. Material: whole blood.

The CDR3 nucleotides read TGCAGTGCTAGAGTACTAGACACTAGCACAGATACGCAGTATTTT. Translating gives CSARVLDTSTDTQYF. V usage is TRBV20-1 and J usage is TRBJ2-3; a possible D gene is TRBD2 (5 bases). Between the trimmed V and J ends, which lost 1 base and 0 bases, there was a span of 11 bases. The CDR3 consists of 15 residues. Germline V gene data show CDR1 as DFQATT and CDR2 as SNEGSKA (reference sequence).